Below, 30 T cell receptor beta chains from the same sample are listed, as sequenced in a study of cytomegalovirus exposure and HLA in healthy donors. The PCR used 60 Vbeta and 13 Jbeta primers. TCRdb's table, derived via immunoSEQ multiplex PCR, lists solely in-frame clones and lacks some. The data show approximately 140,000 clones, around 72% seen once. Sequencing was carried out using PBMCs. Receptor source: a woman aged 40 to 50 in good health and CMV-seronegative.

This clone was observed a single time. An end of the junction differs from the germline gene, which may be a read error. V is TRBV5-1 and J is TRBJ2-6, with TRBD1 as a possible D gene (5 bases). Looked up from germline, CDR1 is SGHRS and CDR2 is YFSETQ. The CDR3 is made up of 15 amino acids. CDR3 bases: TGCGCCAGCAGCTTGGAGCCCTCTGGGGCCAACGGCCTGACTTTC. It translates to CASSLEPSGANGLTF.

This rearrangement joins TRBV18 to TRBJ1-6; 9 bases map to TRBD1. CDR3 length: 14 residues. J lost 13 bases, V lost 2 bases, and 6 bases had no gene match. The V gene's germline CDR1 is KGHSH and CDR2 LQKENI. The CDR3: CASSPGTGLEPLHF. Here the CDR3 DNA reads TGTGCCAGCTCACCAGGGACAGGGCTAGAGCCCCTCCACTTT.

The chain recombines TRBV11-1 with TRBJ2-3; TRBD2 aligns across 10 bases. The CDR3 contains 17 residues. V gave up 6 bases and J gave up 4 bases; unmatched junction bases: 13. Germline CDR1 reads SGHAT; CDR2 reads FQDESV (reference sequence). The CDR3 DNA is TGTGCCAGCAGGGAGGATGTAGCGGGGGGCTTGGCAGATACGCAGTATTTT. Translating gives CASREDVAGGLADTQYF.

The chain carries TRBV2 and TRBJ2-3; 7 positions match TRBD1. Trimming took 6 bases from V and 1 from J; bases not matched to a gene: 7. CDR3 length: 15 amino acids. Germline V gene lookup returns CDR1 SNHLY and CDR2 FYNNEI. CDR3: CASRERTGGTDTQYF. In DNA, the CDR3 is TGTGCCAGCAGGGAGCGGACAGGAGGCACAGATACGCAGTATTTT. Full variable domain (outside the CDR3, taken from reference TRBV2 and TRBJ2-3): EPEVTQTPSHQVTQMGQEVILRCVPISNHLYFYWYRQILGQKVEFLVSFYNNEISEKSEIFDDQFSVERPDGSNFTLKIRSTKLEDSAMYFCASRERTGGTDTQYFGPGTRLTVL.

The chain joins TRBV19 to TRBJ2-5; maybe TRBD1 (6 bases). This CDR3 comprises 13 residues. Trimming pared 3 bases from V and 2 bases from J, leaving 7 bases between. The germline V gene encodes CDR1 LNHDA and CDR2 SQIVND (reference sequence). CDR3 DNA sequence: TGTGCCAGTAGTATTGGGACACAAGAGACCCAGTACTTC. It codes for CASSIGTQETQYF.

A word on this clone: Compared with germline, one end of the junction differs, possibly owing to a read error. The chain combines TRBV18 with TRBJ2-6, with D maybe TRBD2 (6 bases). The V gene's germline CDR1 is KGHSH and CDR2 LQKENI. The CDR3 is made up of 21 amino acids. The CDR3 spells CASSPLPVGRNSGVGANGLTF. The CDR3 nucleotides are TGTGCCAGCTCACCATTACCCGTCGGACGGAACTCGGGGGTTGGGGCCAACGGCCTGACTTTC.

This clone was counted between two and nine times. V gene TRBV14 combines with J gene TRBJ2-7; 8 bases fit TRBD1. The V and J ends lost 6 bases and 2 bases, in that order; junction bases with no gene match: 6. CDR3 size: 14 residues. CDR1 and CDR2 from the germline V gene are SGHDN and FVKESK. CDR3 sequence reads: CASSRQGSTYEQYF. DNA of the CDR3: TGTGCCAGCAGTCGACAGGGGAGTACCTACGAGCAGTACTTC. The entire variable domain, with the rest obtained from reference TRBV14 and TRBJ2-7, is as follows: EAGVTQFPSHSVIEKGQTVTLRCDPISGHDNLYWYRRVMGKEIKFLLHFVKESKQDESGMPNNRFLAERTGGTYSTLKVQPAELEDSGVYFCASSRQGSTYEQYFGPGTRLTVT.

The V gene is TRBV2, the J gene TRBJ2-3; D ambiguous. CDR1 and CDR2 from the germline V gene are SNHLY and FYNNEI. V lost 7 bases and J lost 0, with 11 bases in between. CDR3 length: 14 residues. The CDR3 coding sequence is TGTGCCAGCAAAGACTTACTTAGCACAGATACGCAGTATTTT. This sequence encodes CASKDLLSTDTQYF.

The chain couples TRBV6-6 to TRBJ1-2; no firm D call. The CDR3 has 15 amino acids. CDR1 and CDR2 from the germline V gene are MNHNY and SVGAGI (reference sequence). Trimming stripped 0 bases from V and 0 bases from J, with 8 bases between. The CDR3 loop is CASSYSIGANYGYTF. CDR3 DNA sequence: TGTGCCAGCAGTTACTCGATAGGAGCTAACTATGGCTACACCTTC.

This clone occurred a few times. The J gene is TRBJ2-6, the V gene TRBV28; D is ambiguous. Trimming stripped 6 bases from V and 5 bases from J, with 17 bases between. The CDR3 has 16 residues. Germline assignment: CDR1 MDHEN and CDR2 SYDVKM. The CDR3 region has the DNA TGTGCCAGCAGGATGAGTCGTGATCTCTGGGCCAACGTCCTGACTTTC. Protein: CASRMSRDLWANVLTF.

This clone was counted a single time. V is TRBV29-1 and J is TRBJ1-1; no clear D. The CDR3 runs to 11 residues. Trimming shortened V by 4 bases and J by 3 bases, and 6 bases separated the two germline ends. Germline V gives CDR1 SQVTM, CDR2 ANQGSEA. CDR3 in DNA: TGCAGCGTTGTCGGTGACACTGAAGCTTTCTTT. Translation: CSVVGDTEAFF.

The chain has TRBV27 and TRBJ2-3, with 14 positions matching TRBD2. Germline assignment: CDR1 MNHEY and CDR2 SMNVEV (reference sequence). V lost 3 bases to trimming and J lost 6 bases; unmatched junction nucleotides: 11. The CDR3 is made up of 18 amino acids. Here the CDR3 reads CASSFRTTSGRAGDTQYF. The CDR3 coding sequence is TGTGCCAGCAGTTTTCGTACGACTAGCGGGAGGGCGGGGGATACGCAGTATTTT.

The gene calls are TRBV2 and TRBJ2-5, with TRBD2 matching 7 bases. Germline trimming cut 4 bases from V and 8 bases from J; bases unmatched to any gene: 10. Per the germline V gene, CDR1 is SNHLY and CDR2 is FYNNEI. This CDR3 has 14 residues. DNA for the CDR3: TGTGCCAGCAGTGGTTGGCGGGGGACTGATACCCAGTACTTC. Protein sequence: CASSGWRGTDTQYF. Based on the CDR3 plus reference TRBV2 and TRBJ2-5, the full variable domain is EPEVTQTPSHQVTQMGQEVILRCVPISNHLYFYWYRQILGQKVEFLVSFYNNEISEKSEIFDDQFSVERPDGSNFTLKIRSTKLEDSAMYFCASSGWRGTDTQYFGPGTRLLVL.

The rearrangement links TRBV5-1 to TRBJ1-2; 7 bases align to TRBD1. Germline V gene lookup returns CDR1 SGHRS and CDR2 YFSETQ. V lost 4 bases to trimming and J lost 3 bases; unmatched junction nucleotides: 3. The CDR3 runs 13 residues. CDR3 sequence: CASSRGQDYGYTF. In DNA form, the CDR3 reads TGCGCCAGCAGCAGGGGGCAGGACTATGGCTACACCTTC.

The CDR3 protein is CASSLSPTGRGKLFF. The CDR3 coding sequence is TGTGCCAGCAGTTTAAGCCCTACAGGGAGGGGAAAACTGTTTTTT. The chain has TRBV28 and TRBJ1-4; D is perhaps TRBD1 (6 bases). Germline V lookup: CDR1 MDHEN, CDR2 SYDVKM. CDR3 size: 15 residues. Deletions cut 2 bases from V and 10 bases from J, with 17 bases between.

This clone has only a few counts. In nucleotides, the CDR3 is TGTGCCAGTAGTATCGGAGACTCGAGGGAACTGTTTTTT. Its translation is CASSIGDSRELFF. The rearrangement links TRBV19 to TRBJ1-4; D gene uncertain. The CDR3 totals 13 residues. The germline CDR1 and CDR2 sequences are LNHDA and SQIVND (reference sequence). Trimming stripped 3 bases from V and 12 bases from J, with 14 bases between.

The CDR3 protein is CASSFQVLGGETTDTQYF. CDR3 DNA: TGTGCCAGCAGCTTTCAAGTCCTTGGGGGCGAAACCACAGATACGCAGTATTTT. The chain uses TRBV7-9 and TRBJ2-3; possibly TRBD1 for D (6 bases). Germline V lookup: CDR1 SEHNR, CDR2 FQNEAQ (reference sequence). The germline V and J ends were trimmed by 3 bases and 2 bases, with 21 bases remaining between them. This CDR3 spans 18 amino acids.

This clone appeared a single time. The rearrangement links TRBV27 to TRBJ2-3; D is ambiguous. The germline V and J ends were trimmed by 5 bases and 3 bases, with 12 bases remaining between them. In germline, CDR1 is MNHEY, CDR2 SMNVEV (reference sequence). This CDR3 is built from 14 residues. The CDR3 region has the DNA TGTGCCAGCAGTCCGACACGGTCAACAGATACGCAGTATTTT. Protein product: CASSPTRSTDTQYF.

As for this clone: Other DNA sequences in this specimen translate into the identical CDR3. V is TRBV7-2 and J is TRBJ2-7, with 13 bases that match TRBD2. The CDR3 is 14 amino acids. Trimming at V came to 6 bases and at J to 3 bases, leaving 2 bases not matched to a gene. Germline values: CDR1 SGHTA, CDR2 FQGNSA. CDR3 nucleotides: TGTGCCAGCAGTTGGACTAGCGGGAGCTACGAGCAGTACTTC. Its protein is CASSWTSGSYEQYF. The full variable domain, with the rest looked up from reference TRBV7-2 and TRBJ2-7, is GAGVSQSPSNKVTEKGKDVELRCDPISGHTALYWYRQSLGQGLEFLIYFQGNSAPDKSGLPSDRFSAERTGGSVSTLTIQRTQQEDSAVYLCASSWTSGSYEQYFGPGTRLTVT.

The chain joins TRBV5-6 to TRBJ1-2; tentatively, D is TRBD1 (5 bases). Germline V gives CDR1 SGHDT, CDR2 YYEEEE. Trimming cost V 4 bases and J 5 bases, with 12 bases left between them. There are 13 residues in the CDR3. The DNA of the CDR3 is TGTGCCAGCAGCGAGCGGGGGTGGTATGGCTACACCTTC. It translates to CASSERGWYGYTF.

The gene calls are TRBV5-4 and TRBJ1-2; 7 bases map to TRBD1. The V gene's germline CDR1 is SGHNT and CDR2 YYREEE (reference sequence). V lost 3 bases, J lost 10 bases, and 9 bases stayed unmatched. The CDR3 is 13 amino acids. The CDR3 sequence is CASSSSGQWDYTF. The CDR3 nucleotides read TGTGCCAGCAGCTCATCGGGACAGTGGGACTACACCTTC.

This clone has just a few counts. For the CDR3, the DNA is TGTGCCACTCCCCTTGGAGTCCCACCATGGAGCTTCGAGCAGTACTTC. Its protein is CATPLGVPPWSFEQYF. The gene calls are TRBV15 and TRBJ2-7; the D is unclear. From germline, CDR1 is LNHNV and CDR2 YYDKDF (reference sequence). V was trimmed by 9 bases and J by 6 bases, leaving 27 bases between them. CDR3 length equals 16 residues.

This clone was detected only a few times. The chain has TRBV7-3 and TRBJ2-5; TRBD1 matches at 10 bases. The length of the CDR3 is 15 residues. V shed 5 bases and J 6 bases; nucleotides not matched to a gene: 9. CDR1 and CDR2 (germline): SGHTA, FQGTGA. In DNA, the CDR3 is TGTGCCAGCAGCCTCGGGACAGGGGCGGGGAAGACCCAGTACTTC. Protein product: CASSLGTGAGKTQYF.

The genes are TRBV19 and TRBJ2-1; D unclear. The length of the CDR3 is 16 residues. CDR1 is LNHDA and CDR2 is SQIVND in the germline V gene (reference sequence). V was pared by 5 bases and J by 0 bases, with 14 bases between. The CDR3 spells CASSSPQALSYNEQFF. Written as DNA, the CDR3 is TGTGCCAGTAGTTCACCGCAGGCTCTCTCCTACAATGAGCAGTTCTTC.

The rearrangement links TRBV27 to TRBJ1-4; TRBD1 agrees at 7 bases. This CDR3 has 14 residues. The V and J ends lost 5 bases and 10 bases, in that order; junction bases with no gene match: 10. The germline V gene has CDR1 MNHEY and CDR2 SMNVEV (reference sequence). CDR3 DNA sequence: TGTGCCAGCAGTCCGGGACAGACGTTGGGAAAACTGTTTTTT. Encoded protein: CASSPGQTLGKLFF.

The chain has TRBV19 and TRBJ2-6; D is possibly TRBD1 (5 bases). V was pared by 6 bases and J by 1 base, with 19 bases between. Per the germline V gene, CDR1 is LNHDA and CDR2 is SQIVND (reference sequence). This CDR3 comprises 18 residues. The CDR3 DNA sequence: TGTGCCAGTAGGAAGATGGCAGGGATTAGGTCTGGGGCCAACGTCCTGACTTTC. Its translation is CASRKMAGIRSGANVLTF.

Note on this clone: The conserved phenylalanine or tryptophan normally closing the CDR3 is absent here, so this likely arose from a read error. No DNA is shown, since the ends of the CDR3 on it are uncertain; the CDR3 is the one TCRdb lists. This CDR3 is CASGHGSRGTGG. The chain recombines TRBV12-5 with TRBJ1-2. Germline V CDR1 and CDR2: LGHNT, FRNRAP. The CDR3 comprises 12 residues, both ends counted.

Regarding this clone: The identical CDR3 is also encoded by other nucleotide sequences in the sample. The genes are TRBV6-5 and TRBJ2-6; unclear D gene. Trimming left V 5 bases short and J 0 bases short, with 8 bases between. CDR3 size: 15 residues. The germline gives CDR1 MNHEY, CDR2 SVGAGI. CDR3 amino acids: CASSPGSSGANVLTF. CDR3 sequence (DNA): TGTGCCAGCAGTCCTGGTAGCTCTGGGGCCAACGTCCTGACTTTC.

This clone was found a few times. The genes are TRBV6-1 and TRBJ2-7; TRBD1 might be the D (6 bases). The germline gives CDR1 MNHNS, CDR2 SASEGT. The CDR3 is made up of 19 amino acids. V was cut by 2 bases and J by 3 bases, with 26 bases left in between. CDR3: CASSEMGARKLLGYYEQYF. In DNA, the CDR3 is TGTGCCAGCAGTGAAATGGGGGCCAGAAAACTACTGGGCTACTACGAGCAGTACTTC.

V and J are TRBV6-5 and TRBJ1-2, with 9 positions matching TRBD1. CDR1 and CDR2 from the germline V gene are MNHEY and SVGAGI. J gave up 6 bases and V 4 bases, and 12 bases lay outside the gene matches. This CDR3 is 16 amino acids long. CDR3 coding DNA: TGTGCCAGCAGTTCCTTGGGACAGGGAGCTTTCCATGGCTACACCTTC. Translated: CASSSLGQGAFHGYTF.